Listed here are 21 T cell receptor beta chains from one sample, sequenced in a study of a mutant IDH1 vaccine in newly diagnosed glioma. Here immunoSEQ multiplex PCR was the method, and the copy in TCRdb shows in-frame clones only, minus some. This table holds roughly 110,000 clones, roughly 90% found once. These TCRs are of unknown antigen specificity. Time point described: week 11, during vaccination. Vaccination used 300 ug of mutant IDH1 20-mer peptide per dose, with topical imiquimod. The specimen was PBMCs, collected from a glioma patient whose treatment included an IDH1 peptide vaccine. The receptors derive from a woman aged 45-65 years with glioma.

The V call is TRBV30, the J call TRBJ2-1, with 11 bases that match TRBD2. In germline, CDR1 is GTSNPN, CDR2 SVGIG (reference sequence). Trimming removed 4 bases from V and 5 bases from J; junction bases left unmatched: 1. CDR3 size: 13 residues. CDR3 residues: CAWTSGRNNEQFF. The CDR3 nucleotides read TGTGCCTGGACTAGCGGGAGGAACAATGAGCAGTTCTTC.

The gene calls are TRBV4-1 and TRBJ2-3, with TRBD1 identical over 8 bases. Germline V gene sequence: CDR1 MGHRA, CDR2 YSYEKL. J gave up 3 bases and V 0 bases, and 2 bases lay outside the gene matches. This CDR3 contains 15 residues. CDR3 sequence (DNA): TGCGCCAGCAGCCAAGACAGGGGGCGAACAGATACGCAGTATTTT. Protein: CASSQDRGRTDTQYF.

This clone has just one count. The J gene is TRBJ1-3, the V gene TRBV5-1; D may be TRBD1 (5 bases). The germline CDR1 and CDR2 sequences are SGHRS and YFSETQ. This CDR3 spans 16 amino acids. The ends were cut back, 0 bases at V and 0 bases at J, with 10 bases in the middle. Here the CDR3 reads CASSLASQGSGNTIYF. CDR3 DNA sequence: TGCGCCAGCAGCTTGGCCAGCCAGGGCTCTGGAAACACCATATATTTT.

The chain is built from TRBV5-1 and TRBJ2-4; D call uncertain. The V and J ends lost 4 bases and 3 bases respectively, with 11 bases between them. There are 14 residues in the CDR3. Germline V lookup: CDR1 SGHRS, CDR2 YFSETQ. This CDR3 is CASSPQSLKNIQYF. As DNA, the CDR3 is TGCGCCAGCAGCCCCCAATCTCTCAAAAACATTCAGTACTTC.

V is TRBV7-9 and J is TRBJ2-1; D is unresolved. Germline V CDR1 and CDR2: SEHNR, FQNEAQ (reference sequence). The V and J ends lost 2 bases and 7 bases respectively, with 12 bases between them. There are 14 residues in the CDR3. In DNA form, the CDR3 reads TGTGCCAGCAGCTTAAGGGCTAGTGGGAATGAGCAGTTCTTC. Protein product: CASSLRASGNEQFF. The variable domain in full, with the rest retrieved from reference TRBV7-9 and TRBJ2-1, is DTGVSQNPRHKITKRGQNVTFRCDPISEHNRLYWYRQTLGQGPEFLTYFQNEAQLEKSRLLSDRFSAERPKGSFSTLEIQRTEQGDSAMYLCASSLRASGNEQFFGPGTRLTVL.

The V call is TRBV9, the J call TRBJ2-6; TRBD1 matches at 7 bases. Germline V gene sequence: CDR1 SGDLS, CDR2 YYNGEE. The V segment lost 4 bases and the J segment 2 bases; nucleotides outside the gene matches: 6. The CDR3 contains 16 residues. CDR3: CASSTGQITGANVLTF. CDR3 bases: TGTGCCAGCAGCACGGGACAGATAACTGGGGCCAACGTCCTGACTTTC.

The chain couples TRBV28 to TRBJ2-2; 7 bases match TRBD1. Germline-derived CDR1 and CDR2 are MDHEN and SYDVKM. The CDR3 contains 16 residues. V was clipped by 8 bases and J by 0 bases; unmatched bases: 9. As DNA, the CDR3 is TGTGCCAGCCGAAACCCTGGACAGGCGAACACCGGGGAGCTGTTTTTT. This codes for CASRNPGQANTGELFF.

A note on this clone: One end of the junction is discordant with germline, which a read error may explain. This rearrangement joins TRBV7-7 to TRBJ2-3, with D unclear. CDR3 size: 13 residues. Germline values: CDR1 SSHAT, CDR2 FNYEAQ (reference sequence). CDR3 in DNA: TGTGCTAGCAGCTTAGTAAGGGCAGATACGCAGTATTTT. This encodes CASSLVRADTQYF.

The CDR3 spells CASSVGGSQETQYF. Here the CDR3 DNA reads TGTGCCAGCAGCGTAGGGGGGAGCCAAGAGACCCAGTACTTC. The chain employs TRBV9 and TRBJ2-5, with D possibly called TRBD1 or TRBD2 (5 bases each). CDR1 is SGDLS, CDR2 YYNGEE, per germline. V was pared by 0 bases and J by 1 base, with 7 bases between. The CDR3 runs to 14 residues.

V and J are TRBV7-3 and TRBJ1-1, with D unclear. The germline V gene has CDR1 SGHTA and CDR2 FQGTGA. This CDR3 has 13 amino acids. V lost 4 bases and J 3 bases, leaving 9 bases between the germline ends. The CDR3 loop reads CASSSPSDTEAFF. In DNA form, the CDR3 reads TGTGCCAGCAGCTCCCCGTCGGACACTGAAGCTTTCTTT.

This clone was recorded once. This chain uses TRBV19 with TRBJ1-1; D not resolved. V lost 7 bases and J 7 bases, leaving 16 bases between the germline ends. The CDR3 runs 13 residues. Germline V gives CDR1 LNHDA, CDR2 SQIVND (reference sequence). In DNA form, the CDR3 reads TGTGCCAGTACGGCGGGGAGAGACCTTGAAGCTTTCTTT. Residues: CASTAGRDLEAFF.

V usage is TRBV19 and J usage is TRBJ2-2; 10 bases line up with TRBD1. The V gene's germline CDR1 is LNHDA and CDR2 SQIVND (reference sequence). The length of the CDR3 is 15 residues. Trimming removed 5 bases from V and 4 bases from J; junction bases left unmatched: 4. The chain's CDR3 is CASSPRTGGTGELFF. The DNA for the CDR3 is TGTGCCAGTAGTCCCCGGACAGGGGGCACCGGGGAGCTGTTTTTT.

The V and J genes are TRBV10-2 and TRBJ2-5; 10 bases align to TRBD1. The CDR3 is 15 residues long. Per germline, CDR1 WSHSY and CDR2 SAAADI. V trimming: 3 bases; J trimming: 4 bases; junction bases outside the gene matches: 5. CDR3 amino acids: CASSDRDRGGETQYF. The DNA of the CDR3 is TGCGCCAGCAGTGACCGGGACAGGGGCGGAGAGACCCAGTACTTC.

The chain recombines TRBV7-2 with TRBJ2-5, with TRBD1 as a possible D gene (6 bases). Near its end, the DNA agrees better with TRBJ2-7, so the J call may be wrong. Germline V gives CDR1 SGHTA, CDR2 FQGNSA. The CDR3 loop spans 14 amino acids. In DNA form, the CDR3 reads TGTGCCAGCAGCGACGGGACATCTCCCTACGAGCAGTACTTC. Protein product: CASSDGTSPYEQYF.

The chain joins TRBV5-1 to TRBJ2-2, with 12 bases lining up with TRBD2. V trimming: 7 bases; J trimming: 4 bases; junction bases outside the gene matches: 11. Germline loops: CDR1 SGHRS, CDR2 YFSETQ. The CDR3 runs 17 residues. CDR3 sequence: CASSYLAGGPGTGELFF. The CDR3 DNA reads as TGCGCCAGCTCCTATCTAGCGGGAGGGCCGGGCACCGGGGAGCTGTTTTTT.

This rearrangement joins TRBV5-8 to TRBJ2-7, with D perhaps assigned TRBD1 or TRBD2 (5 bases each). Looked up from germline, CDR1 is SGHTS and CDR2 is YDEGEE. The CDR3 consists of 15 residues. V dropped 6 bases and J dropped 2 bases, with 18 bases sitting between them. The CDR3 DNA reads TGTGCCAGCACCACTCGTAGGGACGCAACCTACGAGCAGTACTTC. It specifies CASTTRRDATYEQYF.

V and J are TRBV6-4 and TRBJ2-1, with a weak D call TRBD1 (5 bases). CDR3 length: 15 amino acids. Per germline, CDR1 MRHNA and CDR2 SNTAGT. Trimming left V 6 bases short and J 0 bases short, with 12 bases between. The CDR3 nucleotides read TGTGCCAGCAGAACGACAGTGGACTCCTACAATGAGCAGTTCTTC. It encodes CASRTTVDSYNEQFF.

The J gene is TRBJ2-1, the V gene TRBV28; 10 bases match TRBD2. Germline values: CDR1 MDHEN, CDR2 SYDVKM. The CDR3 runs 15 residues. Trimming cost V 4 bases and J 7 bases; bases outside gene matches: 7. CDR3 loop: CASSSSGRARNEQFF. CDR3 nucleotide sequence: TGTGCCAGCAGTTCCAGCGGGAGGGCCAGAAATGAGCAGTTCTTC.

This clone has more than one count but fewer than ten. The rearrangement links TRBV18 to TRBJ2-3, with TRBD2 matching 9 bases. CDR3 length equals 18 residues. The V gene end was trimmed by 0 bases and the J gene end by 3 bases; junction bases not matched to a gene: 10. Germline loops: CDR1 KGHSH, CDR2 LQKENI. CDR3 sequence (DNA): TGTGCCAGCTCACCACCTTCTAGCGGGAATAAACATACAGATACGCAGTATTTT. Protein product: CASSPPSSGNKHTDTQYF.

The chain joins TRBV5-6 to TRBJ1-2; D not resolved. The length of the CDR3 is 13 residues. V was shortened by 6 bases and J by 3 bases, with 12 bases between the two germline ends. CDR1 and CDR2 from the germline V gene are SGHDT and YYEEEE. In nucleotides, the CDR3 is TGTGCCAGCACTGATCAAGTGGACTATGGCTACACCTTC. This sequence encodes CASTDQVDYGYTF. Full variable domain (missing parts from reference TRBV5-6 and TRBJ1-2): DAGVTQSPTHLIKTRGQQVTLRCSPKSGHDTVSWYQQALGQGPQFIFQYYEEEERQRGNFPDRFSGHQFPNYSSELNVNALLLGDSALYLCASTDQVDYGYTFGSGTRLTVV.

J is TRBJ2-2 and V is TRBV6-5; D ambiguous. The germline CDR1 and CDR2 sequences are MNHEY and SVGAGI. Trimming cost V 6 bases and J 5 bases, with 4 bases left between them. This CDR3 is built from 11 residues. This CDR3 reads CASSVTGELFF. CDR3 nucleotides: TGTGCCAGCAGCGTAACCGGGGAGCTGTTTTTT.